The 23 T cell receptor beta chains listed next were all sequenced from one sample in a study of blood T cell repertoires in COVID-19 (dated by TCRdb to the early 2020s). Libraries came from the immunoSEQ multiplex PCR assay. TCRdb limited this immuneACCESS table to in-frame rearrangements with V and J called. A share of clones is missing; checked studies link under half to unresolved V genes, and the rest is unexplained. Within this sample are approximately 260,000 clones, with 85% of them counted one time only. Together, the top ten hold 5% to 7.5% of the sample. Sequences were obtained from PBMCs or T cells enriched from blood (not recorded which). These receptors originate from a woman between 50 and 59 years old who had been exposed to COVID-19.

J is TRBJ2-1 and V is TRBV6-2 or TRBV6-3; no clear D gene. Per germline, CDR1 MNHEY and CDR2 SVGEGT. The CDR3 is 11 residues long. The V end lost 5 bases, the J end lost 10 bases, and 9 bases lay between the germline ends. CDR3 sequence: CASSRDSEQFF. CDR3 nucleotides: TGTGCCAGCAGTCGCGACTCGGAGCAGTTCTTC.

V and J are TRBV5-5 and TRBJ1-2, with TRBD1 as a possible D gene (5 bases). This CDR3 comprises 15 residues. Germline-derived CDR1 and CDR2 are SGHKS and YYEKEE (reference sequence). V was cut by 2 bases and J by 6 bases, with 17 bases left in between. The CDR3 loop reads CASSFGSGKGDGYTF. The CDR3 DNA is TGTGCCAGCAGCTTTGGTTCAGGGAAGGGCGATGGCTACACCTTC.

The CDR3 nucleotides read TGTGCCAGCTCAGAAGATGACAGTTCTAACTATGGCTACACCTTC. This encodes CASSEDDSSNYGYTF. V and J are TRBV18 and TRBJ1-2; the D gene is possibly TRBD1 (5 bases). V lost 5 bases and J lost 0, with 13 bases in between. The CDR3 runs 15 residues. Germline assignment: CDR1 KGHSH and CDR2 LQKENI.

This clone appeared a single time. The chain recombines TRBV27 with TRBJ1-1, with D uncertain. CDR3 length: 18 amino acids. The V end lost 0 bases, the J end lost 5 bases, and 22 bases lay between the germline ends. Germline V gene sequence: CDR1 MNHEY, CDR2 SMNVEV (reference sequence). The CDR3 sequence is CASSLSGEAWALRTEAFF. The CDR3 nucleotides read TGTGCCAGCAGTTTATCCGGGGAGGCTTGGGCCCTGAGGACTGAAGCTTTCTTT.

This clone was picked up one time. The chain couples TRBV7-2 to TRBJ2-1; no clear D gene. Germline CDR1 reads SGHTA; CDR2 reads FQGNSA. Trimming shortened V by 5 bases and J by 10 bases, and 15 bases separated the two germline ends. This CDR3 is 13 amino acids long. CDR3: CASSLRLALEQFF. The CDR3 DNA sequence: TGTGCCAGCAGCCTCAGACTGGCTTTGGAGCAGTTCTTC.

This CDR3 reads CASSLQRVVSYGYTF. In DNA, the CDR3 is TGTGCCAGCAGCTTGCAACGGGTAGTCTCCTATGGCTACACCTTC. The chain combines TRBV7-2 with TRBJ1-2; D is unresolved. CDR1 and CDR2 (germline): SGHTA, FQGNSA. Between the trimmed V and J ends, which lost 3 bases and 4 bases, there was a span of 15 bases. CDR3 length: 15 amino acids.

The rearrangement joins TRBV6-5 to TRBJ2-5, with 11 nucleotides matching TRBD2. J lost 5 bases, V lost 0 bases, and 5 bases had no gene match. The CDR3 is made up of 16 amino acids. Germline CDR1 MNHEY, CDR2 SVGAGI. The CDR3 loop is CASSYSGTSGGETQYF. CDR3 nucleotide sequence: TGTGCCAGCAGTTACTCAGGGACTAGCGGAGGGGAGACCCAGTACTTC.

A word on this clone: Additional DNA sequences in this sample encode the identical CDR3. V gene TRBV12-3 or TRBV12-4 combines with J gene TRBJ1-2; a possible D gene is TRBD1 (6 bases). Trimming stripped 4 bases from V and 5 bases from J, with 11 bases between. The CDR3 spans 13 residues. CDR3 nucleotides: TGTGCCAGCAGTTCTACAGGGAATTATGGCTACACCTTC. It codes for CASSSTGNYGYTF.

J is TRBJ2-2 and V is TRBV24-1; D may be TRBD2 (5 bases). Trimming shortened V by 7 bases and J by 6 bases, and 5 bases separated the two germline ends. The CDR3 runs to 11 residues. Per the germline V gene, CDR1 is KGHDR and CDR2 is SFDVKD. CDR3 nucleotides: TGTGCCACCAGCGGGGCCGGGGAGCTGTTTTTT. Encoded protein: CATSGAGELFF.

This chain connects TRBV5-1 to TRBJ1-4, with 12 bases aligning to TRBD1. The J segment lost 8 bases and the V segment lost 3 bases, leaving 8 bases of the junction unmatched. Looked up from germline, CDR1 is SGHRS and CDR2 is YFSETQ. The length of the CDR3 is 16 residues. This CDR3 is CASSSVTGTGGEKLFF. CDR3 DNA: TGCGCCAGCAGCTCGGTAACCGGGACAGGGGGCGAAAAACTGTTTTTT.

The chain recombines TRBV30 with TRBJ1-1; D is perhaps TRBD1 (6 bases). Germline V CDR1 and CDR2: GTSNPN, SVGIG (reference sequence). The CDR3 runs 14 residues. Trimming removed 1 base at V and 0 bases at J, with 9 bases between. The CDR3 reads CAWSGRTVNTEAFF. The DNA for the CDR3 is TGTGCCTGGAGTGGTAGGACAGTGAACACTGAAGCTTTCTTT. Together with reference TRBV30 and TRBJ1-1, the CDR3 gives the full variable domain: SQTIHQWPATLVQPVGSPLSLECTVEGTSNPNLYWYRQAAGRGLQLLFYSVGIGQISSEVPQNLSASRPQDRQFILSSKKLLLSDSGFYLCAWSGRTVNTEAFFGQGTRLTVV.

In DNA, the CDR3 is TGTGCCAGCAGCCACAGGGGGCTCAACTATGGCTACACCTTC. This sequence encodes CASSHRGLNYGYTF. The genes are TRBV11-2 and TRBJ1-2, with TRBD1 identical over 9 bases. V shed 5 bases and J 2 bases; nucleotides not matched to a gene: 3. CDR1 SGHAT and CDR2 FQNNGV come from the germline V gene. The CDR3 covers 14 residues. Complete variable domain (other parts from reference TRBV11-2 and TRBJ1-2): EAGVAQSPRYKIIEKRQSVAFWCNPISGHATLYWYQQILGQGPKLLIQFQNNGVVDDSQLPKDRFSAERLKGVDSTLKIQPAKLEDSAVYLCASSHRGLNYGYTFGSGTRLTVV.

V and J are TRBV5-1 and TRBJ1-1; maybe TRBD1 (6 bases). The ends were cut back, 5 bases at V and 1 base at J, with 12 bases in the middle. CDR3 size: 14 residues. Germline V gene sequence: CDR1 SGHRS, CDR2 YFSETQ. In DNA form, the CDR3 reads TGCGCCAGCAGAACAGGGCAGGGGAACACTGAAGCTTTCTTT. This codes for CASRTGQGNTEAFF.

The chain is built from TRBV12-3 or TRBV12-4 and TRBJ1-6; 9 bases fit TRBD1. The J segment lost 9 bases and the V segment lost 6 bases, leaving 3 bases of the junction unmatched. CDR3 length: 13 amino acids. The CDR3 loop is CASSTGGFSPLHF. As DNA, the CDR3 is TGTGCCAGCAGCACAGGGGGCTTTTCACCCCTCCACTTT.

The chain joins TRBV12-5 to TRBJ1-1, with 8 nucleotides matching TRBD1. This CDR3 is 18 amino acids long. Trimming at V came to 6 bases and at J to 1 base, leaving 16 bases not matched to a gene. From germline, CDR1 is LGHNT and CDR2 FRNRAP. CDR3: CASGKYRGDLWENTEAFF. CDR3 nucleotides: TGTGCTAGTGGAAAATACAGGGGGGACCTCTGGGAGAACACTGAAGCTTTCTTT. Looking up the rest from reference TRBV12-5 and TRBJ1-1 gives the full variable domain: DARVTQTPRHKVTEMGQEVTMRCQPILGHNTVFWYRQTMMQGLELLAYFRNRAPLDDSGMPKDRFSAEMPDATLATLKIQPSEPRDSAVYFCASGKYRGDLWENTEAFFGQGTRLTVV.

The genes are TRBV12-3 or TRBV12-4 and TRBJ2-2; possible D gene TRBD2, 5 bases. The CDR3 has 13 amino acids. Trimming removed 3 bases from V and 4 bases from J, with 6 bases in between. CDR3 DNA: TGTGCCAGCAGTTTGCGGGTCACCGGGGAGCTGTTTTTT. Translated, it gives CASSLRVTGELFF.

This chain uses TRBV27 with TRBJ1-4; D is possibly TRBD1 (5 bases). The CDR3 has 13 residues. Germline loops: CDR1 MNHEY, CDR2 SMNVEV (reference sequence). Between the trimmed V and J ends, which lost 3 bases and 3 bases, there was a span of 5 bases. CDR3 residues: CASSLGPNEKLFF. DNA for the CDR3: TGTGCCAGCAGTTTGGGGCCTAATGAAAAACTGTTTTTT.

The chain combines TRBV4-1 with TRBJ1-2; D is ambiguous. Trimming removed 1 base at V and 2 bases at J, with 8 bases between. This CDR3 has 14 residues. Germline V gene data show CDR1 as MGHRA and CDR2 as YSYEKL. The CDR3 region is CASSQGSENYGYTF. The CDR3 region has the DNA TGCGCCAGCAGCCAAGGGAGCGAGAACTATGGCTACACCTTC.

The chain has TRBV5-4 and TRBJ1-2; a weak D match, TRBD1 (6 bases). Trimming took off 0 bases at V and 5 bases at J, with 17 bases between the two ends. Germline lookup yields CDR1 SGHNT and CDR2 YYREEE (reference sequence). The CDR3 extends over 16 amino acids. CDR3 bases: TGTGCCAGCAGCTTGGACAGGGCAGCGTCGAGGTATGGCTACACCTTC. It is translated as CASSLDRAASRYGYTF.

The rearrangement uses TRBV28 and TRBJ2-7, with 10 bases identical to TRBD1. CDR3 length equals 15 residues. Germline loops: CDR1 MDHEN, CDR2 SYDVKM. V was clipped by 5 bases and J by 4 bases; unmatched bases: 8. The chain's CDR3 is CASSQTGTGVYEQYF. The CDR3 DNA is TGTGCCAGCAGTCAAACCGGGACAGGGGTGTACGAGCAGTACTTC.

The chain employs TRBV15 and TRBJ1-4; no firm D call. In germline, CDR1 is LNHNV, CDR2 YYDKDF (reference sequence). The CDR3 extends over 14 amino acids. V was cut by 4 bases and J by 6 bases, with 12 bases left in between. CDR3 loop: CATSIRGKDEKLFF. For the CDR3, the DNA is TGTGCCACCAGCATAAGAGGGAAGGATGAAAAACTGTTTTTT.

The chain joins TRBV11-2 to TRBJ2-7; tentative D call: TRBD2 (6 bases). The CDR3 is 14 amino acids. V gave up 8 bases and J gave up 7 bases, with 21 bases separating them. Germline loops: CDR1 SGHAT, CDR2 FQNNGV. CDR3 residues: CASSVLTFAGEQYF. The CDR3 DNA reads as TGTGCCAGCTCTGTCCTAACTTTCGCGGGGGAGCAGTACTTC.

This clone has just a few counts. The V gene is TRBV4-1, the J gene TRBJ1-2, with TRBD1 identical over 7 bases. The length of the CDR3 is 16 residues. The germline gives CDR1 MGHRA, CDR2 YSYEKL. V was pared by 0 bases and J by 3 bases, with 7 bases of the junction left unmatched. As DNA, the CDR3 is TGCGCCAGCAGCCAAGAGGGAACAGGGGTTTACTATGGCTACACCTTC. Amino acids: CASSQEGTGVYYGYTF.